This TCR beta chain derives from a study of glioma-infiltrating T cells. General observations from the study: Above-expected tissue-blood divergence occurred in all gliomas, most in low-grade ones. CDR3 overlap between tissue and blood was very small.

There are many counts of this clonotype. Its cognate antigen is unknown. Amplification of TCR alpha and beta CDR3 regions from RNA used iRepertoire nested multiplex PCR. MiXCR was run by TCRdb on the multiplex PCR reads, yielding one entry per CDR3 protein. Among around 93,000 distinct CDR3 sequences listed, approximately 42% were seen once. This CDR3 region has 15 residues. V lost 7 bases and J lost 5, with 18 bases in between. The sequence was obtained from a human donor with low-grade glioma or glioblastoma, undergoing nonglioma brain surgery, or in good health (not recorded which). The chain joins TRBV12-3 or TRBV12-4 to TRBJ2-1, with TRBD2 as a possible D gene (5 bases). The sample consisted of glioma tissue, nonneoplastic brain tissue, or PBMCs (not recorded which). The CDR3 DNA follows: TGTGCCAGCACCACACATACCGGGGTTAACAATGAGCAGTTCTTC. The encoded protein is CASTTHTGVNNEQFF.